This TCR beta chain was retrieved from a study of blood T cell repertoires in COVID-19. Study background: Acute and convalescent COVID-19 samples came from the United States, Italy and Spain.

Under the authors' procedure: Researchers report that nucleated cell counts were estimated from reference gene primer amplification. TCRdb keeps only in-frame clones here, not all; method: immunoSEQ multiplex PCR. V and J calls and clone size follow that table, whereas D and trimming were derived from the DNA. In the table there are about 80,000 clones, 88% of which are singletons. Sequenced material: peripheral blood. This TCR came from a man in his 70s with acute or convalescent COVID-19.

This chain's CDR3 is CASSLSRSPGQGREPQHF. The CDR3 DNA is TGTGCCAGCAGTTTATCCAGATCCCCGGGACAGGGGAGAGAGCCCCAGCATTTT. The chain has TRBV28 and TRBJ1-5; TRBD1 matches 10 bases. CDR1 and CDR2 (germline): MDHEN, SYDVKM. V trimming: 1 base; J trimming: 8 bases; junction bases outside the gene matches: 14. The CDR3 extends over 18 amino acids. The complete variable domain, with remaining parts taken from reference TRBV28 and TRBJ1-5, reads DVKVTQSSRYLVKRTGEKVFLECVQDMDHENMFWYRQDPGLGLRLIYFSYDVKMKEKGDIPEGYSVSREKKERFSLILESASTNQTSMYLCASSLSRSPGQGREPQHFGDGTRLSIL.